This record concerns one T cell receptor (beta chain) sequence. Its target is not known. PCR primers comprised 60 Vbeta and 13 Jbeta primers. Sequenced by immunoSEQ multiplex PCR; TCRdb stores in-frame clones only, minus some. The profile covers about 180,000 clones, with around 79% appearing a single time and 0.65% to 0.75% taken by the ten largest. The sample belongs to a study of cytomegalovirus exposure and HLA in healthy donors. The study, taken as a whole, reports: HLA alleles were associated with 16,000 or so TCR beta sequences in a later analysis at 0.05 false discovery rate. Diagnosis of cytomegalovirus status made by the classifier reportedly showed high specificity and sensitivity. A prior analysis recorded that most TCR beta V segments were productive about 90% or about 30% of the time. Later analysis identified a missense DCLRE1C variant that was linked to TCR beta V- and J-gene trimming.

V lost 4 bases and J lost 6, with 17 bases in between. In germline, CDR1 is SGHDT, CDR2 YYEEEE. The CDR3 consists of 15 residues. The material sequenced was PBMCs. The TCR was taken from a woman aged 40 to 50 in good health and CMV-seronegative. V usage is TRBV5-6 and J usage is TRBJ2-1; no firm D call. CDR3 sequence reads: CASSPSTRLINEQFF. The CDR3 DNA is TGTGCCAGCAGCCCATCGACACGGTTAATCAATGAGCAGTTCTTC. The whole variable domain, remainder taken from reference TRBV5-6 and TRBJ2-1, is DAGVTQSPTHLIKTRGQQVTLRCSPKSGHDTVSWYQQALGQGPQFIFQYYEEEERQRGNFPDRFSGHQFPNYSSELNVNALLLGDSALYLCASSPSTRLINEQFFGPGTRLTVL.